This TCR beta chain was found in a study of blood T cells in healthy people across ages. Findings and limits, study-wide: Long-lived donors had more naive CD4+ cells and higher diversity than aged donors.

The CDR3 is 16 residues long. The V and J ends lost 4 bases and 2 bases, in that order; junction bases with no gene match: 9. The second PCR ran 7 to 11 cycles with a sample-barcoded 5' primer and J-beta primers. Through a template-switch adaptor with 12 random nucleotides, each cDNA molecule received a tag. Using its own MiXCR run on the 5' RACE reads, TCRdb lists one record per CDR3 protein. The table has 550,000 to 700,000 distinct CDR3 sequences, 25% to 30% seen once. This clonotype was counted a few times. Its antigen is as yet unknown. Caucasian individuals from Russia who were healthy and aged 6 to 90 acted as donors. A minimum of 5.5 micrograms of total RNA was extracted per sample.

V gene TRBV12-3 or TRBV12-4 combines with J gene TRBJ2-3, with TRBD2 matching over 7 bases. The sequencing sample was made of blood. The TCR sequence derives from a woman aged 70-85 years in good health. The CDR3 bases are TGTGCCAGCAGTTCCCCCTTGGGGGGGTACACAGATACGCAGTATTTT. It yields the protein CASSSPLGGYTDTQYF.